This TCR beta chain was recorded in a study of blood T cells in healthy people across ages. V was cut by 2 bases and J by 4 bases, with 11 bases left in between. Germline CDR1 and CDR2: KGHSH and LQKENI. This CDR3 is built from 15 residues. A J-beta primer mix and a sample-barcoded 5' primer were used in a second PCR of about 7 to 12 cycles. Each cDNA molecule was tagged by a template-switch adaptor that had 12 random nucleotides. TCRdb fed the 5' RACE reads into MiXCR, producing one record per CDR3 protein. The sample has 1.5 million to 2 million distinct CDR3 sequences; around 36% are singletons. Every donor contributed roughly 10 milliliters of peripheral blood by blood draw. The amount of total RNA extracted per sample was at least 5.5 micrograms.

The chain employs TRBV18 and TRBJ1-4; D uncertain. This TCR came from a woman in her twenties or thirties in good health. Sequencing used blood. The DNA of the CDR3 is TGTGCCAGCTCACCAAACCCGGGGAATAATGAAAAACTGTTTTTT. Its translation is CASSPNPGNNEKLFF.